These T cell receptor beta chains were read from a single sample in a study of cytomegalovirus exposure and HLA in healthy donors. Sequencing used immunoSEQ multiplex PCR; TCRdb keeps in-frame clones, though not all of them. The sample lists under 200,000 clones; around 76% were seen once. The sample taken for sequencing was PBMCs. The receptor set was obtained from a man between 60 and 70 years old in good health and CMV-seronegative. CDR3s include the opening cysteine and the closing phenylalanine or tryptophan. Fields, in order: V gene, J gene, clone size, D gene, CDR3 DNA, CDR3 protein. D genes are given only for firm matches. Rows may omit the clone size; those that give it use once, few, many or a size class.

TRBV5-1	TRBJ2-3	NA	TRBD2	TGCGCCAGCAGCTCAGCGGGAGCAGCAGATACGCAGTATTTT	CASSSAGAADTQYF
TRBV10-1	TRBJ2-1	NA	TRBD2	TGCGCCAGCAGTGACCCGGGAGGTACCTACAATGAGCAGTTCTTC	CASSDPGGTYNEQFF
TRBV10-3	TRBJ2-5	few	TRBD1	TGTGCCATCAGTGAGGGACAGGGGGCCTGGGAGACCCAGTACTTC	CAISEGQGAWETQYF
TRBV14	TRBJ2-7	NA	TRBD2	TGTGCCAGCAGCCCGGGACTAGGGAGGGACGAGCAGTACTTC	CASSPGLGRDEQYF
TRBV18	TRBJ1-1	few	NA	TGTGCCAGCTCACCTGGAGGTATTGAAGCTTTCTTT	CASSPGGIEAFF
TRBV27	TRBJ1-3	once	NA	TGTGCCAGCAGTTTATTTGGTGGCCTTGGAAACACCATATATTTT	CASSLFGGLGNTIYF
TRBV5-4	TRBJ2-3	NA	TRBD1	TGTGCCAGCAGCCGACAGGGGGCGACAGATACGCAGTATTTT	CASSRQGATDTQYF
TRBV30	TRBJ2-2	NA	NA	TGTGCCTGGAGCCCTAGCTTCCTGGCCGGGGAGCTGTTTTTT	CAWSPSFLAGELFF
TRBV6-6	TRBJ1-6	NA	NA	TGTGCCAGCACCCCGGGAGGAAAATATTCACCCCTCCACTTT	CASTPGGKYSPLHF
TRBV5-8	TRBJ2-5	NA	TRBD1	TGTGCCAGCAACCCGGACAGGGGCACCAGGGAGACCCAGTACTTC	CASNPDRGTRETQYF
TRBV30	TRBJ2-7	NA	TRBD1	TGTGCCTGGAGTTCCGGGACAGGGGGCTACGAGCAGTACTTC	CAWSSGTGGYEQYF
TRBV28	TRBJ1-6	NA	NA	TGTGCCAGCAGACCCATCTACCAGGGGCTACTCGATTCACCCCTCCACTTT	CASRPIYQGLLDSPLHF
TRBV19	TRBJ2-4	NA	TRBD2	TGTGCCAGTAGCCGGACTAGCGGAACAATTCAGTACTTC	CASSRTSGTIQYF
TRBV10-3	TRBJ2-7	few	TRBD2	TGTGCCATCAGTGAGTCACCATACGGGACTAACTACGAGCAGTACTTC	CAISESPYGTNYEQYF
TRBV9	TRBJ2-1	NA	TRBD1	TGTGCCAGCAGCGCCCGGACAGGGAGCGATGAGCAGTTCTTC	CASSARTGSDEQFF
TRBV2	TRBJ1-1	once	NA	TGTGCCAGCAGGGCTCAGGTTGAAGCTTTCTTT	CASRAQVEAFF
TRBV28	TRBJ1-1	NA	TRBD1	TGTGCCAGCAGTGCGGGACAGCTGAACACTGAAGCTTTCTTT	CASSAGQLNTEAFF
TRBV9	TRBJ2-7	NA	TRBD2	TGTGCCAGCAGCGTAGCGCTAGCGGGACAACCCTACGAGCAGTACTTC	CASSVALAGQPYEQYF
TRBV7-2	TRBJ2-6	NA	TRBD1	TGTGCCAGCAGCTTACGAACCGGGACAGGGTTTTCTGGGGCCAACGTCCTGACTTTC	CASSLRTGTGFSGANVLTF
TRBV18	TRBJ1-1	NA	TRBD1	TGTGCCAGCTCATCGGACAGGGCATTTGACCCTGAAGCTTTCTTT	CASSSDRAFDPEAFF
TRBV11-2	TRBJ1-1	NA	TRBD1	TGTGCCAGCAGCTTAACACAGGGGGGCACTGAAGCTTTCTTT	CASSLTQGGTEAFF
TRBV18	TRBJ1-6	NA	TRBD1	TGTGCCAGCTCAGGGGACAGGGGGGATTCACCCCTCCACTTT	CASSGDRGDSPLHF
TRBV6-5	TRBJ2-2	NA	NA	TGTGCCAGCACCCCGAGGGTAAACACCGGGGAGCTGTTTTTT	CASTPRVNTGELFF
TRBV7-2	TRBJ2-5	once	TRBD2	TGTGCCAGCAGCTCGGGACTAGCGGGAGGGCCCGAGACCCAGTACTTC	CASSSGLAGGPETQYF
TRBV6-6	TRBJ2-2	NA	NA	TGTGCCAGCAGTTACCCTACGGACACCGGGGAGCTGTTTTTT	CASSYPTDTGELFF
TRBV5-3	TRBJ2-1	NA	TRBD2	TGTGCCAGAAGCACAGATCCCATCCTAGCGGGGCAAAATGAGCAGTTCTTC	CARSTDPILAGQNEQFF
TRBV5-4	TRBJ1-1	NA	TRBD1	TGTGCCAGCAGCTTCCCGGGACAGTTCACTGAAGCTTTCTTT	CASSFPGQFTEAFF
TRBV5-1	TRBJ1-1	NA	TRBD1	TGCGCCAGCAGCGGGGGGAAGTCAGGGGGTATAAACACTGAAGCTTTCTTT	CASSGGKSGGINTEAFF